What follows is one TCR beta chain and its context. Its target is unknown. These data belong to a study of T cell responses to AZD1222 COVID-19 vaccine. Study-wide points: Donors skewed white British and female; clonal diversity was possibly underestimated.

Only in-frame clones appear in the TCRdb table, and some are missing; sequencing was by immunoSEQ multiplex PCR. This sample carries around 80,000 clones, about 88% of them seen once, and the ten largest clones take 11%. V was shortened by 6 bases and J by 4 bases, with 4 bases between the two germline ends. There are 11 residues in the CDR3. Germline V gene data show CDR1 as SGHTA and CDR2 as FQGNSA. This chain links TRBV7-2 with TRBJ2-1, with D unclear. The sample in question was peripheral blood, obtained on day 0 of AZD1222 vaccination. This clonotype was obtained from an adult in good health. In DNA form, the CDR3 reads TGTGCCAGCAGACAATACAATGAGCAGTTCTTC. Residues: CASRQYNEQFF. The variable domain in full, completed from reference TRBV7-2 and TRBJ2-1, reads GAGVSQSPSNKVTEKGKDVELRCDPISGHTALYWYRQSLGQGLEFLIYFQGNSAPDKSGLPSDRFSAERTGGSVSTLTIQRTQQEDSAVYLCASRQYNEQFFGPGTRLTVL.